This T cell receptor (beta chain) was recovered during a study of blood T cell repertoires in COVID-19. Across the whole study: Both acute and convalescent COVID-19 samples were obtained from the United States, Italy and Spain. Sources were T cells, B-cell-depleted T cells, or PBMCs; the material itself was cDNA or gDNA.

The CDR3 spans 14 residues. Trimming left V 9 bases short and J 1 base short, with 13 bases between. Per the germline V gene, CDR1 is LNHDA and CDR2 is SQIVND (reference sequence). This clone was detected only a few times. Here immunoSEQ multiplex PCR was the method, and the copy in TCRdb shows in-frame clones only, minus some. The sample holds some 400,000 clones; about 90% are singletons and the top ten take under 3%. The V gene is TRBV19, the J gene TRBJ1-5, with a weak D call TRBD1 (5 bases). The TCR originated in a woman aged 55-75 years with COVID-19, enrolled during active disease. Sequencing was carried out using peripheral blood. CDR3 region: CASATWGSNQPQHF. In nucleotides, the CDR3 is TGTGCCAGCGCGACATGGGGCAGCAATCAGCCCCAGCATTTT.